This T cell receptor beta chain appears in the sequencing data of a study of CD8 T cells in ankylosing spondylitis. Generation of TCR beta libraries employed quantitative 5'-RACE incorporating molecular barcodes. TCRdb used MiXCR to reprocess the 5' RACE reads, holding one entry per CDR3 protein. The table records roughly 150,000 distinct CDR3 sequences, approximately 7.3% of them present only once. There are many counts of this clonotype. The antigen remains undetermined. The CDR3 is 14 residues long. The germline gives CDR1 ENHRY, CDR2 SYGVKD. Losses at the gene ends were 6 bases for V and 1 base for J; bases not matched to a gene: 4. The study, taken as a whole, reports: Researchers reportedly found disease-linked clones significantly enriched in matched ankylosing spondylitis synovial fluid. Ankylosing spondylitis blood appeared to carry a characteristic TCR beta motif of several highly homologous variants. Reactive arthritis synovial fluid and blood previously showed some of these motif variants.

This clonotype originated in a female donor with ankylosing spondylitis or in good health (not recorded which). The sequencing input was blood, either unsorted or a sorted T cell fraction (not recorded which). V is TRBV10-3 and J is TRBJ1-1; TRBD1 matches at 8 bases. The CDR3 coding sequence is TGTGCCATCAGGCCGGACAGGGCGAACACTGAAGCTTTCTTT. Translated, it gives CAIRPDRANTEAFF.